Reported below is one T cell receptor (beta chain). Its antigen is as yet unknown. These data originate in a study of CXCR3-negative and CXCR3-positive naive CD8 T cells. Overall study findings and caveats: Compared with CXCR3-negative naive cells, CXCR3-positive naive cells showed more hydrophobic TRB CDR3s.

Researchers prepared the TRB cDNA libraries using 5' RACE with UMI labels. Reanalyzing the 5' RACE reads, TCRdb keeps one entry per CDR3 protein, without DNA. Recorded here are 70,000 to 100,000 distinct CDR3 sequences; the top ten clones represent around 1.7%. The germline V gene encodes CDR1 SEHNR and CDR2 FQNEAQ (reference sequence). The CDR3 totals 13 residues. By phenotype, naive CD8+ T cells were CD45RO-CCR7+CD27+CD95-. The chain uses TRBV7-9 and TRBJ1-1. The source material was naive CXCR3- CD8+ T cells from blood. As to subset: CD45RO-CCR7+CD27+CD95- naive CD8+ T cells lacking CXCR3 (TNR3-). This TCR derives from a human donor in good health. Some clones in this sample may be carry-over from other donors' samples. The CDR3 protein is CASSPVDDTEAFF.